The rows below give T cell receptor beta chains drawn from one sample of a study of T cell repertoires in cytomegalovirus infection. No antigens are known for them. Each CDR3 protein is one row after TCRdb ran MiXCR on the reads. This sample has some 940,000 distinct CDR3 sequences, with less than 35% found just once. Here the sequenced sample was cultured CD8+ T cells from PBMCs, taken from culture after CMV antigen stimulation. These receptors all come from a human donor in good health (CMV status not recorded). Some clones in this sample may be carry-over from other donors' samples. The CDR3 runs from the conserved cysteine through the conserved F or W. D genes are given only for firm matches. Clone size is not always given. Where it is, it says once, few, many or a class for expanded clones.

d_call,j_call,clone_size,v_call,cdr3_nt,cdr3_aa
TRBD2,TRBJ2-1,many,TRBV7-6,TGTGCCAGCAGCTTACCTAGCGGCAATGAGCAGTTCTTC,CASSLPSGNEQFF
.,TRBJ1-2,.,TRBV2,TGTGCCAGCAGTGGCAGGTTGGTCTATGGCTACACCTTC,CASSGRLVYGYTF
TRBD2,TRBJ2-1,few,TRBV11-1,TGTGCCAGCAGCCCTCTTTCGGGGGGGTTCCATGAGCAGTTCTTC,CASSPLSGGFHEQFF
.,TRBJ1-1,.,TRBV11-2,TGTGCCAGCAGCCCCTGGACGGAGCGCACTAAAGCTTTCTTT,CASSPWTERTKAFF
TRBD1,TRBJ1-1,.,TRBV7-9,TGTGCCAGCAGCAACACGGGCGACAGGGACACTGAAGCTTTCTTT,CASSNTGDRDTEAFF
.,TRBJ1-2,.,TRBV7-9,TGTGCCAGCAGCTTCCGAGACAGACACTCTTATGGCTACACCTTC,CASSFRDRHSYGYTF
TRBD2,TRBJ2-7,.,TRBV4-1,TGCGCCAGCAGCCAAAGGACTAGCGGGGGAGACTTCCTCTCCTACGAGCAGTACTTC,CASSQRTSGGDFLSYEQYF
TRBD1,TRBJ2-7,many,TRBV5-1,TGCGCCAGCAGCCAGTCGACAGGGCTACACGAGCAGTACTTC,CASSQSTGLHEQYF
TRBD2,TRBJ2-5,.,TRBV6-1,TGTGCCAGCAGCCCATCTAGCGGGGGGCTTCAAGAGACCCAGTACTTC,CASSPSSGGLQETQYF
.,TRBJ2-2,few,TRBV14,TGTGCCAGCAGCCACCTTACAGGGACGAACACCGGGGAGCTGTTTTTT,CASSHLTGTNTGELFF
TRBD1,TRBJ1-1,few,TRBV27,TGTGCCAGCAGACCCGGGACAGCGGGGACTGAAGCTTTCTTT,CASRPGTAGTEAFF
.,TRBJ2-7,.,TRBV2,TGTGCCATCCTGGCAGGGCGCTACGAGCAGTACTTC,CAILAGRYEQYF
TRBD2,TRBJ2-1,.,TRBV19,TGTGCCAGTAGCCCCCTTGGGACTAGCGGGGGTTTTCACTACAATGAGCAGTTCTTC,CASSPLGTSGGFHYNEQFF
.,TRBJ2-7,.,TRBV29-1,TGCAGCGTCTCGACAGCTTCCTTGGTCGAGCAGTACTTC,CSVSTASLVEQYF
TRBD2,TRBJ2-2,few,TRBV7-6,TGTGCCAGCAGCTTAGAAGGACTAGTCACCGGGGAGCTGTTTTTT,CASSLEGLVTGELFF
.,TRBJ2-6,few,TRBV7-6,TGTGCCAGCCCCCACCGGGAGATAGAGGCCGGGGCCAACGTCCTGACTTTC,CASPHREIEAGANVLTF
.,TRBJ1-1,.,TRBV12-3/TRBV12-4,TGTGCCAGCAGCCAAACATTGAACACTGAAGCTTTCTTT,CASSQTLNTEAFF
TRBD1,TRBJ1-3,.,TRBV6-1,TGTGCCAGCAGTCTTCATGACAGGGAAGTTGGAAACACCATATATTTT,CASSLHDREVGNTIYF
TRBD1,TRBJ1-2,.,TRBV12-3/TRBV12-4,TGTGCCAGCAGTTTAGAGGGGGCGCCGAAAGGCTGCACCTTC,CASSLEGAPKGCTF
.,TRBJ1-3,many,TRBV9,TGTGCCAGCACCGCGGGGGGGACGGACACCATATATTTT,CASTAGGTDTIYF
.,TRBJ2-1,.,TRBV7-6,TGTGCCAGCAGCTGGAAGGATGAGCAGTTCTTC,CASSWKDEQFF
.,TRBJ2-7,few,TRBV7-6,TGTGCCAGCAGCTACCCCCCGGGGTACCCAACCTACGAGCAGTACTTC,CASSYPPGYPTYEQYF
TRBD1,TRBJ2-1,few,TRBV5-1,TGCGCCAGCAGCTTGGGACCGGACAGGGAGCCCTACAATGAGCAGTTCTTC,CASSLGPDREPYNEQFF
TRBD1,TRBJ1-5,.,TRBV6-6,TGTGCCAGCAGTCCTCATCTACAGGGGAATCAGCCCCAGCATTTT,CASSPHLQGNQPQHF
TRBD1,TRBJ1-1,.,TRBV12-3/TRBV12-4,TGTGCCAGCAGTTTAATAGGACAGGGGGCCACTGAAGCTTTCTTT,CASSLIGQGATEAFF
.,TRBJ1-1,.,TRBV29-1,TGCAGCGGCGGCCGGATCGGCACTGAAGCTTTCTTT,CSGGRIGTEAFF
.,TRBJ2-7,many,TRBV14,TGTGCCAGCAGCTTGGGACACTCCTACGAGCAGTACTTC,CASSLGHSYEQYF
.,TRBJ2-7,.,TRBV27,TGTGCCAGCAGTTTAAGGTCAGACCCCCTCGAGCAGTACTTC,CASSLRSDPLEQYF
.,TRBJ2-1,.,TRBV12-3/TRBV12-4,TGTGCCAGCAGCAACCAAAACGGATTTAGGGCCTCCTACAATGAGCAGTTCTTC,CASSNQNGFRASYNEQFF
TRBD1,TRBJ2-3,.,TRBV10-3,TGTGTCATCAGGGACAGGGGCCCCACAGATACGCAGTATTTT,CVIRDRGPTDTQYF
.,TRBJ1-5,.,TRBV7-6,TGTGCCAGCAGCTTAGGAGGGCCGGAGCCCCAGCATTTT,CASSLGGPEPQHF
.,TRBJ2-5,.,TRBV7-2,TGTGCCAGCAGCTTAAACCCCGCGGGATTCATGGATCCGGAGACCCAGTACTTC,CASSLNPAGFMDPETQYF
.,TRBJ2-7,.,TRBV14,TGTGCCAGTTCGGGACCGCTCTCCTACGAGCAGTACTTC,CASSGPLSYEQYF
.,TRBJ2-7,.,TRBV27,TGTGCCAGCAGTTTCGGACACGGAAAGAACGTGCAGTACTTC,CASSFGHGKNVQYF
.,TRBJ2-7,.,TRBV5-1,TGCGCCAGCAGTTGGGGTCCGGGACCCACCTACGAGCAGTACTTC,CASSWGPGPTYEQYF
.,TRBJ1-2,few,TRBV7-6,TGTGCCAGCAGCTTGGGAGGGTATACTAACTATGGCTACACCTTC,CASSLGGYTNYGYTF
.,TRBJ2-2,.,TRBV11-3,TGTGCCAGCGGGGCAGGGCCCGGGGAGCTGTTTTTT,CASGAGPGELFF
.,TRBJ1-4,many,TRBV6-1,TGTGCCAGCAGATCCTGGGACCGTAATGAAAAACTGTTTTTT,CASRSWDRNEKLFF
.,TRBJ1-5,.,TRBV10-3,TGTGCCATCAGTGAAGCCAGGGGTGATCAGCCCCAGCATTTT,CAISEARGDQPQHF
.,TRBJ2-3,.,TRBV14,TGTGCCAGCAGCCCACACCACCTGCCGACAGATCCCAGGGCGGATACGCAGTATTTT,CASSPHHLPTDPRADTQYF
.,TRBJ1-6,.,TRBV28,TGTGCCAGCAGTTTAGGCGACAGCCATAATTCACCCCTCCACTTT,CASSLGDSHNSPLHF
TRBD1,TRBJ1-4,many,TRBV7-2,TGTGCCAGCAGCGCCCAGGGGGCCTCTAATGAAAAACTGTTTTTT,CASSAQGASNEKLFF
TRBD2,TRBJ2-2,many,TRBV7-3,TGTGCCAGCGCCGAGACTAGCGGGGGGCGGAACACCGGGGAGCTGTTTTTT,CASAETSGGRNTGELFF
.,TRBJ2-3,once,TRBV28,TGTGCCAGCAGCATGGACGAGCCTAGCACAGATACGCAGTATTTT,CASSMDEPSTDTQYF
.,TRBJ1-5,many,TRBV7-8,TGTGCCAGCAGCTTAGCGGCCAGTGACAATCAGCCCCAGCATTTT,CASSLAASDNQPQHF
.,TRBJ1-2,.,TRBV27,TGTGCCAGCAGTTTATTGCCCACCCGGACAGTCTTTTATGGCTACACCTTC,CASSLLPTRTVFYGYTF
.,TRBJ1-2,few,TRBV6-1,TGTGCCAGCAGTGAAGGTGACTATGGCTACACCTTC,CASSEGDYGYTF
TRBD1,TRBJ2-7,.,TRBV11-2,TGTGCCAGCAGCTTCCGGGACAGACTATTCATCTACGAGCAGTACTTC,CASSFRDRLFIYEQYF